This T cell receptor beta chain appears in the sequencing data of a study of T cells after yellow fever vaccination (dated by TCRdb to 2018 to 2020). General notes on the study: The SMART-Seq v4 Ultra Low Input RNA kit was used to prepare libraries from fractions with low cell numbers. Blood samples were taken at several timepoints before and after primary and secondary immunization, and bulk PBMC replicates and cell subsets were isolated. The cohort comprised two healthy male donors, one aged 18 to 29 and one aged 30 to 40 years. Bulk TCR alpha and beta repertoires were sequenced longitudinally to track T-cell clones before and after primary and booster YFV17D yellow fever vaccination. On the study overall, not on this receptor specifically: The study included only a couple of donors, which limits how far the findings can be generalized. A small fraction of clonotypes showed up in both the CD4 and CD8 compartments, probably as a result of convergent recombination. The secondary T-cell response was weaker than the primary response but faster, peaking on day 5 instead of day 15. Most clones expanded after primary vaccination were re-detected after the booster (almost 98% of CD4 and around 88% of CD8), suggesting broad memory maintenance. Computational filtering was needed because FACS-sorted repertoires could contain abundant contaminating clonotypes from the bulk population.

TCR cDNA was made using 5'RACE template switching, a step that added a universal primer site and unique molecular identifiers. cDNA synthesis was primed from both the TCR alpha and TCR beta constant segments. Libraries were amplified in two PCR steps, with sample barcodes and sequencing adapters added in the second step. Sequencing of libraries was done on Illumina HiSeq 2500 (2x100 bp) or NovaSeq (2x150 bp). The study's own analysis went as follows. Reads were demultiplexed and collapsed into UMI consensus sequences with MIGEC, and V(D)J alignment was performed with MiXCR. Using edgeR on replicate PBMC samples, clonotypes were called vaccine-responding if FDR was below 0.01 and the log2 fold change was above 5 up to day 15. CD4 or CD8 identity was assigned to each bulk clonotype according to whether the clonotype was present at higher abundance in the sequenced CD4 repertoire or the sequenced CD8 repertoire. The raw public data were reprocessed by TCRdb itself: fastp quality trimming at Q25, MiXCR clonotype calling, in-frame beta chains only. Rows matching on CDR3 protein sequence are summarized as one entry with the most common DNA and genes. None of the V and J calls come from the authors' own analysis; TCRdb made them. The sample contains about 630,000 distinct CDR3 sequences, roughly an eighth of them found a single time. The ten largest clones capture about 16% of the sample.

The junction shows trimming of 2 bases on V and 4 bases on J, plus 13 bases between the germline ends. The CDR3, from cysteine to phenylalanine, totals 15 residues. The sequence is cut down to CDR3 DNA, 45 bases in frame from base 1. Taken from the germline V gene, the CDR1 and CDR2 loops are SGHTA and FQGNSA. This clonotype turned up a few times. Its antigen is still unknown. Base qualities are not recorded, but no much larger clone differs from it by a single base. The treatment or condition tag for this specimen amounts to: live attenuated yellow fever vaccine strain. Two biological replicates of bulk PBMCs were collected at each blood-draw timepoint. PBMCs were isolated from peripheral blood using a standard Ficoll-Paque protocol. RNA was extracted with TriZol from bulk PBMCs, CD4 and CD8 fractions, and dextramer-positive and dextramer-negative fractions.

Source: PBMCs, taken on the day of the yellow fever booster vaccination. This sequence was found in a man aged 25-45 years who received the YFV17D yellow fever vaccine. The chain was built from TRBV7-2 and TRBJ2-3, and possibly TRBD1, on 6 matching bases. The nucleotides read TGTGCCAGCAGCTTATCACAGGGAGTCGCAGATACGCAGTATTTT. Its amino acids are CASSLSQGVADTQYF. Supplemented by the reference TRBV7-2 and TRBJ2-3 proteins around the CDR3, the complete variable domain is GAGVSQSPSNKVTEKGKDVELRCDPISGHTALYWYRQSLGQGLEFLIYFQGNSAPDKSGLPSDRFSAERTGGSVSTLTIQRTQQEDSAVYLCASSLSQGVADTQYFGPGTRLTVL.